The following is a T cell receptor (beta chain) sequence with its context. Antigen: not known. A junction end diverges from the germline sequence, so it may reflect a read error. The data were obtained in a study of T cell responses to AZD1222 COVID-19 vaccine. The study, taken as a whole, reports: Repertoire samples came only from after the peak T cell response. Reportedly, nearly half of unique spike TCRs recognized epitopes outside B.1.351/B.1.1.7 mutations. Spike as a whole was targeted by vaccine-associated CD4 TCRs, dominant at 160-218 and 743-854.

Measured with immunoSEQ multiplex PCR; TCRdb has only the in-frame clones, and not every one. The data hold 140,000 or so clones, with 92% observed a single time. Whether given at about 4 or about 12 weeks, second doses were pooled. This clonotype was sampled from an adult who received the AZD1222 COVID-19 vaccine. The source material was peripheral blood, sampled 28 days after the second AZD1222 dose.

In DNA form, the CDR3 reads TGTGCTAGCAGCTCCCGACCTAGCGGGGGGCCCACCGGGGAGCTGTTTTTT. Protein sequence: CASSSRPSGGPTGELFF. V and J are TRBV7-7 and TRBJ2-2; TRBD2 agrees at 11 bases. The CDR3 runs to 17 residues. Germline assignment: CDR1 SSHAT and CDR2 FNYEAQ (reference sequence).